This entry lists 3 T cell receptor beta chains sequenced from one sample in a study of cytomegalovirus exposure and HLA in healthy donors. In the PCR, 60 Vbeta and 13 Jbeta primers were used. Clones were sequenced by immunoSEQ multiplex PCR, and TCRdb holds only the in-frame ones, with some missing. This sample has around 170,000 clones, with about 81% found just once. Sample: PBMCs. Receptors originate from a man aged 35-49 years in good health and CMV-seronegative.

The V and J genes are TRBV29-1 and TRBJ2-2, with 9 bases identical to TRBD2. This CDR3 has 15 amino acids. CDR1 and CDR2 (germline): SQVTM, ANQGSEA. After removal of 5 bases from V and 4 bases from J, the junction contained 8 bases not matched to a gene. In nucleotides, the CDR3 is TGCAGCGTTCGCCCCGCGGGGGGGGGCACCGGGGAGCTGTTTTTT. Its protein is CSVRPAGGGTGELFF.

The V call is TRBV2, the J call TRBJ2-3; 8 nucleotides align to TRBD2. Germline CDR1 SNHLY, CDR2 FYNNEI. This CDR3 is built from 14 residues. V shed 4 bases, J shed 6 bases, and the junction held 6 bases outside the gene matches. The CDR3 loop is CASSVAGPFDTQYF. The DNA of the CDR3 is TGTGCCAGCAGTGTAGCGGGGCCTTTCGATACGCAGTATTTT.

With regard to this clone: A read error may account for a junction end that differs from germline. The chain is built from TRBV7-7 and TRBJ2-3; TRBD2 might be the D (6 bases). The CDR3 consists of 13 residues. Germline V gene lookup returns CDR1 SSHAT and CDR2 FNYEAQ (reference sequence). CDR3 protein: CASSLVAVDTQYF. The CDR3 DNA reads as TGTGCTAGCAGCTTAGTAGCGGTGGATACGCAGTATTTT.